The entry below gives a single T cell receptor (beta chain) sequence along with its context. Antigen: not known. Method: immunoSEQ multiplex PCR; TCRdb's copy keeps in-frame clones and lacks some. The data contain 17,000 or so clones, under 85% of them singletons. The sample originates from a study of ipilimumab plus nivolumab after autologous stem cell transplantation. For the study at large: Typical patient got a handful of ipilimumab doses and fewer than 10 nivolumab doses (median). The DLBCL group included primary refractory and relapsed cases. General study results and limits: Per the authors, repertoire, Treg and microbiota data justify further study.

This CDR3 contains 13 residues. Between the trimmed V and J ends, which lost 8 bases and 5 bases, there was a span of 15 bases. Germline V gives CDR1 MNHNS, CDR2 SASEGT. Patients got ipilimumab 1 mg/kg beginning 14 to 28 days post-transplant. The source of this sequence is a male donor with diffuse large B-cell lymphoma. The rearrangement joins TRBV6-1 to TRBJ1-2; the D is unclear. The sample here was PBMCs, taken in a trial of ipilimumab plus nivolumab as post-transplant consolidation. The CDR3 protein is CASGSHRGYGYTF. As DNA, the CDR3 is TGTGCCAGCGGTAGTCACCGGGGATATGGCTACACCTTC.